Below, 22 T cell receptor beta chains from the same sample are listed, as sequenced in a study of cytomegalovirus exposure and HLA in healthy donors. Clones were sequenced by immunoSEQ multiplex PCR, and TCRdb holds only the in-frame ones, with some missing. The table shows 65,000 to 80,000 clones, with approximately 93% occurring only once. Source material: PBMCs. The source of these receptors is a woman between 18 and 30 years old in good health and CMV-seropositive.

The chain is built from TRBV4-3 and TRBJ2-6; D is perhaps TRBD2 (5 bases). The CDR3 runs to 15 residues. The ends were cut back, 0 bases at V and 9 bases at J, with 12 bases in the middle. Per germline, CDR1 LGHNA and CDR2 YSLEER. The CDR3 sequence is CASSQEFREFNVLTF. The CDR3 DNA reads as TGCGCCAGCAGCCAAGAATTTCGGGAATTCAACGTCCTGACTTTC.

This chain joins TRBV7-9 and TRBJ1-3, with D possibly being TRBD1 (6 bases). Germline V lookup: CDR1 SEHNR, CDR2 FQNEAQ (reference sequence). Trimming removed 4 bases at V and 2 bases at J, with 9 bases between. This CDR3 has 14 residues. The CDR3 sequence: CASSSTGTGNTIYF. The CDR3 coding sequence is TGTGCCAGCAGCTCTACAGGGACTGGAAACACCATATATTTT.

V is TRBV4-3 and J is TRBJ1-4; possibly TRBD1 for D (5 bases). The CDR3 is 15 amino acids. CDR1 and CDR2 from the germline V gene are LGHNA and YSLEER. Between the trimmed V and J ends, which lost 3 bases and 4 bases, there was a span of 12 bases. CDR3 coding DNA: TGCGCCAGCAGCCAGAATCAGGGTATTAATGAAAAACTGTTTTTT. Translated, it gives CASSQNQGINEKLFF.

V usage is TRBV27 and J usage is TRBJ2-2; 12 nucleotides match TRBD2. The length of the CDR3 is 22 residues. Germline assignment: CDR1 MNHEY and CDR2 SMNVEV (reference sequence). V lost 5 bases and J lost 0; bases outside the gene matches: 19. CDR3 sequence: CASSLRFVGTSGFRPNTGELFF. DNA for the CDR3: TGTGCCAGCAGTCTAAGATTCGTGGGGACTAGCGGGTTCCGACCGAACACCGGGGAGCTGTTTTTT.

CDR3 nucleotide sequence: TGTGCCAGTAGTTGGGGACAGGGACGAAACACTGAAGCTTTCTTT. Translating it yields CASSWGQGRNTEAFF. The chain joins TRBV19 to TRBJ1-1, with 9 bases fitting TRBD1. The CDR3 is 15 amino acids. Germline V lookup: CDR1 LNHDA, CDR2 SQIVND (reference sequence). The trim removed 5 bases at V and 2 bases at J, leaving 6 bases unmatched.

The chain employs TRBV6-1 and TRBJ2-1, with 8 bases fitting TRBD1. Looked up from germline, CDR1 is MNHNS and CDR2 is SASEGT. This CDR3 is built from 14 residues. Trimming took 6 bases from V and 7 from J; bases not matched to a gene: 8. The CDR3 loop reads CASSTRQGSNEQFF. CDR3 DNA: TGTGCCAGCAGCACAAGACAGGGGTCAAATGAGCAGTTCTTC.

The V and J genes are TRBV11-3 and TRBJ1-6, with D perhaps TRBD1 (5 bases). The CDR3 consists of 11 residues. Germline V gene lookup returns CDR1 SGHNT and CDR2 YENEEA. V gave up 4 bases and J gave up 16 bases, with 11 bases separating them. DNA of the CDR3: TGTGCCAGCAGCTCCTTTGGACAACTCCACTTT. Protein product: CASSSFGQLHF.

This rearrangement joins TRBV4-3 to TRBJ2-5, with 7 bases that match TRBD1. This CDR3 region has 16 residues. After removal of 4 bases from V and 2 bases from J, the junction contained 10 bases not matched to a gene. Germline V gene lookup returns CDR1 LGHNA and CDR2 YSLEER. CDR3 loop: CASSRGDREPQETQYF. The DNA for the CDR3 is TGCGCCAGCAGCCGGGGAGACAGGGAGCCTCAAGAGACCCAGTACTTC.

For this clone: At one boundary the junction diverges from the germline segment, which might be a read error. This chain connects TRBV7-8 to TRBJ2-3; the D gene is possibly TRBD2 (6 bases). The germline V gene has CDR1 SGHVS and CDR2 FQNEAQ. The CDR3 runs 15 residues. CDR3: CASSSLPTSIDTQYF. For the CDR3, the DNA is TGTGCCAGCAGTTCGCTCCCCACTAGCATAGATACGCAGTATTTT.

The chain couples TRBV14 to TRBJ1-2, with D maybe TRBD1 (6 bases). The V gene's germline CDR1 is SGHDN and CDR2 FVKESK. The CDR3 is made up of 14 amino acids. V lost 5 bases to trimming and J lost 2 bases, with 12 bases between them. The CDR3 DNA is TGTGCCAGCAGCAGAGGGACACTCAACTATGGCTACACCTTC. Translated: CASSRGTLNYGYTF.

The chain recombines TRBV7-2 with TRBJ1-2; D uncertain. The germline V gene encodes CDR1 SGHTA and CDR2 FQGNSA. The CDR3 is made up of 14 amino acids. V was trimmed by 1 base and J by 4 bases, leaving 10 bases between them. The CDR3, as DNA: TGTGCCAGCAGCTTAGATCCAGGTTCCTATGGCTACACCTTC. Translated: CASSLDPGSYGYTF.

The chain's CDR3 is CASSLDPGNTEAFF. The CDR3 bases are TGTGCCAGCAGCTTAGATCCCGGGAACACTGAAGCTTTCTTT. The rearrangement uses TRBV11-3 and TRBJ1-1; D gene unclear. V was cut by 0 bases and J by 1 base, with 6 bases left in between. The germline V gene encodes CDR1 SGHNT and CDR2 YENEEA. The CDR3 is made up of 14 amino acids.

This clone was picked up one time. The chain uses TRBV2 and TRBJ1-1; D is unresolved. The V gene's germline CDR1 is SNHLY and CDR2 FYNNEI. Trimming pared 4 bases from V and 3 bases from J, leaving 9 bases between. The CDR3 extends over 13 amino acids. The CDR3 DNA reads as TGTGCCAGCAGTGTGAAGGGAGACACTGAAGCTTTCTTT. Amino acids: CASSVKGDTEAFF. The entire variable domain, with the rest obtained from reference TRBV2 and TRBJ1-1, is as follows: EPEVTQTPSHQVTQMGQEVILRCVPISNHLYFYWYRQILGQKVEFLVSFYNNEISEKSEIFDDQFSVERPDGSNFTLKIRSTKLEDSAMYFCASSVKGDTEAFFGQGTRLTVV.

J is TRBJ1-1 and V is TRBV19; possibly TRBD1 for D (5 bases). CDR1 and CDR2 (germline): LNHDA, SQIVND (reference sequence). The CDR3 is 13 residues long. The V end was cut by 7 bases, the J end by 1 base, with 10 bases between. The CDR3 DNA reads as TGTGCCAGTAACACAGGACAGAACACTGAAGCTTTCTTT. Protein: CASNTGQNTEAFF. Supplemented by reference TRBV19 and TRBJ1-1, the full variable domain reads DGGITQSPKYLFRKEGQNVTLSCEQNLNHDAMYWYRQDPGQGLRLIYYSQIVNDFQKGDIAEGYSVSREKKESFPLTVTSAQKNPTAFYLCASNTGQNTEAFFGQGTRLTVV.

This chain connects TRBV28 to TRBJ1-5; D is unclear. Germline assignment: CDR1 MDHEN and CDR2 SYDVKM. The length of the CDR3 is 14 residues. V lost 6 bases, J lost 0 bases, and 9 bases lay in between. CDR3 loop: CASSPTISNQPQHF. The CDR3 DNA sequence: TGTGCCAGCAGCCCGACAATTAGCAATCAGCCCCAGCATTTT.

The V gene is TRBV9, the J gene TRBJ1-1; TRBD1 agrees at 8 bases. The CDR3 totals 15 residues. The germline CDR1 and CDR2 sequences are SGDLS and YYNGEE. After removal of 3 bases from V and 5 bases from J, the junction contained 9 bases not matched to a gene. The CDR3 region is CASSATQGAQTEAFF. CDR3 DNA: TGTGCCAGCAGCGCTACCCAGGGGGCGCAGACTGAAGCTTTCTTT.

This chain links TRBV7-8 with TRBJ2-2; 9 positions match TRBD2. Trimming removed 2 bases from V and 7 bases from J; junction bases left unmatched: 11. The CDR3 contains 17 residues. CDR1 is SGHVS and CDR2 is FQNEAQ in the germline V gene. In nucleotides, the CDR3 is TGTGCCAGCAGCTTAAAAGCGGGGGGATCCGGAAACGGGGAGCTGTTTTTT. This translates into CASSLKAGGSGNGELFF.

The rearrangement joins TRBV13 to TRBJ2-1; 9 nucleotides align to TRBD2. CDR3 length: 16 residues. J gave up 6 bases and V 0 bases, and 6 bases lay outside the gene matches. Per germline, CDR1 PRHDT and CDR2 FYEKMQ (reference sequence). Here the CDR3 reads CASSLGRLAGTNEQFF. CDR3 coding DNA: TGTGCCAGCAGCTTAGGTCGGCTAGCGGGAACCAATGAGCAGTTCTTC.

This sequence joins TRBV11-3 and TRBJ2-7, with D perhaps TRBD1 (6 bases). Germline values: CDR1 SGHNT, CDR2 YENEEA. The ends were cut back, 2 bases at V and 1 base at J, with 12 bases in the middle. This CDR3 has 15 residues. CDR3 sequence reads: CASSLRQGISYEQYF. The CDR3 DNA reads TGTGCCAGCAGCTTAAGGCAGGGGATTTCCTACGAGCAGTACTTC.

This chain joins TRBV6-4 and TRBJ1-1; perhaps TRBD1 as D (6 bases). V was pared by 6 bases and J by 1 base, with 12 bases between. This CDR3 comprises 14 residues. Germline CDR1 is MRHNA and CDR2 is SNTAGT. In nucleotides, the CDR3 is TGTGCCAGCAGGGACAGCTTTCGGAACACTGAAGCTTTCTTT. This sequence encodes CASRDSFRNTEAFF.

The CDR3 loop is CASSAAGGGNEQFF. The CDR3 nucleotides are TGTGCCAGCAGTGCAGCGGGGGGAGGGAATGAGCAGTTCTTC. V usage is TRBV6-4 and J usage is TRBJ2-1; 9 bases align to TRBD2. The CDR3 is made up of 14 amino acids. Germline lookup yields CDR1 MRHNA and CDR2 SNTAGT. V gave up 4 bases and J gave up 7 bases; unmatched junction bases: 5.

This clone has only a few counts. This chain links TRBV19 with TRBJ1-5; TRBD1 aligns across 8 bases. Germline V gene data show CDR1 as LNHDA and CDR2 as SQIVND (reference sequence). The CDR3 runs to 15 residues. V was clipped by 1 base and J by 4 bases; unmatched bases: 3. The chain's CDR3 is CASSIVRTGNQPQHF. In DNA, the CDR3 is TGTGCCAGTAGTATAGTAAGGACAGGGAATCAGCCCCAGCATTTT.